This T cell receptor beta chain originates from a study of T cells in Graves' hyperthyroidism and ophthalmopathy. TCR beta CDR3 region amplification was performed from RNA transcripts. HTBI primers drove first-round RT-PCR of the TCR CDR3. TCRdb reanalysed the multiplex PCR reads using MiXCR and keeps one entry per CDR3 protein. The sample shows hundreds of thousands of distinct CDR3 sequences, roughly 32% of them seen only once. Whole-study findings and limits: In the blood, most expanded thyroid clonotypes above 0.001 appeared as well. The model forecast ophthalmopathy, anticipating it by a median around 6.5 months before onset.

There are a few counts of this clonotype. Its specificity is not known. The TCR comes from a woman between 40 and 50 years old with Graves' hyperthyroidism. Sample: blood.

The CDR3 coding sequence is TGTGCCAGTAGTTCAATCGGACAGGGAAACACTGAAGCTTTCTTT. Amino acids: CASSSIGQGNTEAFF. The chain carries TRBV19 and TRBJ1-1; 8 nucleotides line up with TRBD1. The V and J ends lost 5 bases and 2 bases, in that order; junction bases with no gene match: 7. This CDR3 is 15 amino acids long. CDR1 and CDR2 (germline): LNHDA, SQIVND (reference sequence).